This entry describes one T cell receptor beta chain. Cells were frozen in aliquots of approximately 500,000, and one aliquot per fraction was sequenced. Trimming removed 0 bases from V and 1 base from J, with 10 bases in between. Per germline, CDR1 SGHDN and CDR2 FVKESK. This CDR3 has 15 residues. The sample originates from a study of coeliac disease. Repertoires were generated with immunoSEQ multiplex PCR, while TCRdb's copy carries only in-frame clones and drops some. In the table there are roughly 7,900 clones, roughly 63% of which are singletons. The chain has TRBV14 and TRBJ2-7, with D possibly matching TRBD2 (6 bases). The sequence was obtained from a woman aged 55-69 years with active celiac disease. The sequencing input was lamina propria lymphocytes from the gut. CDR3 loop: CASSQETSLSYEQYF. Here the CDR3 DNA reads TGTGCCAGCAGCCAAGAAACTAGCCTTTCCTACGAGCAGTACTTC.